A selection of T cell receptor beta chains follows, all from one sample in a study of T cell repertoires in cytomegalovirus infection. Antigens for these TCRs are unknown. In TCRdb, the reads were re-called with MiXCR into one record per CDR3 protein. The profile covers 700,000 to 900,000 distinct CDR3 sequences, with 25% to 30% appearing a single time and over 10% taken by the ten largest. Specimen: cultured CD8+ T cells from PBMCs, collected from culture after CMV antigen stimulation. The receptors come from a human donor in good health (CMV status not recorded). Some clones in this sample may be carry-over from other donors' samples. Both conserved end residues are part of each CDR3. The D gene is left open where the match is weak. Clone size is shown for a subset of rows, as once, few, many or a class of expanded clone.

.	.	TRBJ1-1	TRBV12-3/TRBV12-4	CASSLSGRLTEAFF	TGTGCCAGCAGCCTATCGGGACGGTTGACTGAAGCTTTCTTT
TRBD1	many	TRBJ2-1	TRBV7-6	CASSVRTGGPYNEQFF	TGTGCCAGCAGCGTGCGGACAGGGGGGCCCTACAATGAGCAGTTCTTC
TRBD2	.	TRBJ2-1	TRBV9	CASGGGFLNEQFF	TGTGCCAGCGGCGGGGGGTTCCTCAATGAGCAGTTCTTC
.	.	TRBJ1-1	TRBV6-5	CASSWGENTEAFF	TGTGCCAGCAGTTGGGGGGAGAACACTGAAGCTTTCTTT
.	many	TRBJ2-1	TRBV7-6	CASSLNPVRGALSYNEQFF	TGTGCCAGCAGCTTAAACCCCGTTCGAGGGGCCCTATCCTACAATGAGCAGTTCTTC
.	few	TRBJ2-3	TRBV7-9	CASSGGEGTDTQYF	TGTGCCAGCAGCGGGGGAGAAGGCACAGATACGCAGTATTTT
TRBD1	.	TRBJ2-2	TRBV7-9	CASSRQDRGNTGELFF	TGTGCCAGCAGCCGACAGGACAGGGGCAACACCGGGGAGCTGTTTTTT
TRBD1	.	TRBJ2-1	TRBV19	CASEIGQGGYNEQFF	TGTGCCAGCGAAATCGGACAGGGGGGTTACAATGAGCAGTTCTTC
TRBD1	.	TRBJ1-1	TRBV4-3	CASSQHTGGRNTEAFF	TGCGCCAGCAGCCAACACACAGGGGGAAGGAACACTGAAGCTTTCTTT
.	.	TRBJ2-5	TRBV6-5	CASSLFDGWREETQYF	TGTGCCAGCAGTCTTTTTGACGGGTGGAGGGAAGAGACCCAGTACTTC
.	many	TRBJ2-5	TRBV7-9	CASSSRDTQREETQYF	TGTGCCAGCAGCTCGCGGGACACCCAAAGGGAAGAGACCCAGTACTTC
.	.	TRBJ2-7	TRBV24-1	CATRQKDLSSYEQYF	TGTGCCACCAGACAGAAAGACCTCAGCTCCTACGAGCAGTACTTC
TRBD2	.	TRBJ2-1	TRBV20-1	CSARKTGLAAFEQFF	TGCAGTGCTAGAAAAACGGGACTAGCGGCTTTTGAGCAGTTCTTC
TRBD1	few	TRBJ1-1	TRBV19	CASSISGTGGENTEAFF	TGTGCCAGTAGTATCAGTGGGACAGGGGGTGAGAACACTGAAGCTTTCTTT
.	.	TRBJ1-5	TRBV7-4	CASSSRPPPVEPQHF	TGTGCCAGCAGCAGTCGTCCCCCCCCCGTTGAGCCCCAGCATTTT
TRBD1	.	TRBJ2-7	TRBV7-4	CASPPGQGLF	TGTGCCAGCCCACCCGGACAGGGATTGTTC
TRBD2	.	TRBJ2-1	TRBV5-1	CASSPQSGGHNEQFF	TGCGCCAGCAGCCCGCAAAGCGGGGGGCACAATGAGCAGTTCTTC
TRBD2	.	TRBJ2-5	TRBV6-5	CASTSGGGWFETQYF	TGTGCCAGCACTTCTGGCGGGGGTTGGTTTGAGACCCAGTACTTC
TRBD2	few	TRBJ2-5	TRBV4-2	CASSQDLAGGLEETQYF	TGTGCCAGCAGCCAAGATTTAGCGGGGGGCTTGGAGGAGACCCAGTACTTC
.	.	TRBJ1-2	TRBV7-7	CASSPLGGQNYGYTF	TGTGCTAGCAGCCCCTTGGGCGGACAGAACTATGGCTACACCTTC
TRBD2	.	TRBJ2-3	TRBV6-6	CASSYSISSGGQMGTDTQYF	TGTGCCAGCAGTTACTCGATATCAAGCGGGGGGCAAATGGGCACAGATACGCAGTATTTT
.	.	TRBJ1-5	TRBV6-2/TRBV6-3	CASTYEGIYSNQPQHF	TGTGCCAGCACCTACGAGGGTATTTATAGCAATCAGCCCCAGCATTTT
.	.	TRBJ2-5	TRBV6-5	CASNIQGGETQYF	TGTGCCAGCAACATACAGGGAGGCGAGACCCAGTACTTC
.	.	TRBJ1-2	TRBV7-9	CASIEGANYGYTF	TGTGCCAGCATCGAGGGGGCTAACTATGGCTACACCTTC
TRBD2	.	TRBJ2-2	TRBV27	CASSPRGGANTGELFF	TGTGCCAGCAGCCCCCGGGGGGGGGCGAACACCGGGGAGCTGTTTTTT
.	.	TRBJ2-7	TRBV20-1	CSARDRAGQTYEQYF	TGCAGTGCTAGAGATAGGGCAGGCCAGACCTACGAGCAGTACTTC
TRBD2	few	TRBJ2-1	TRBV9	CASSVDELAGGSSYNEQFF	TGTGCCAGCAGCGTAGACGAACTAGCGGGGGGGAGCTCCTACAATGAGCAGTTCTTC
TRBD1	.	TRBJ1-2	TRBV9	CASSGSRDRGPGGGYTF	TGTGCCAGCAGCGGGAGTAGAGACAGGGGCCCCGGGGGAGGCTACACCTTC
TRBD2	.	TRBJ2-1	TRBV4-1	CASKVGASGGGNEQFF	TGCGCCAGCAAGGTAGGAGCTAGCGGGGGAGGCAATGAGCAGTTCTTC
TRBD1	few	TRBJ1-1	TRBV27	CASSLLTGREAFF	TGTGCCAGCAGTTTATTGACAGGGAGGGAAGCTTTCTTT
.	.	TRBJ2-2	TRBV4-2	CASSQSFDERSGELFF	TGTGCCAGCAGCCAGAGTTTCGACGAGCGGAGCGGGGAGCTGTTTTTT
TRBD2	few	TRBJ2-2	TRBV27	CASSHSGEGGELFF	TGTGCCAGCAGTCATTCGGGGGAGGGCGGGGAGCTGTTTTTT
.	.	TRBJ1-2	TRBV19	CASRSPTGPNYGYTF	TGTGCCAGTAGGAGCCCGACAGGACCTAACTATGGCTACACCTTC
TRBD1	.	TRBJ1-2	TRBV6-5	CASKPQGLPLYGYTF	TGTGCCAGCAAACCACAGGGGCTCCCTCTCTATGGCTACACCTTC
.	.	TRBJ2-5	TRBV27	CASSPHQTLYQETQYF	TGTGCCAGCAGTCCACACCAGACACTTTACCAAGAGACCCAGTACTTC
TRBD1	.	TRBJ2-1	TRBV5-8	CASSLRTGGIEQFF	TGTGCCAGCAGCTTAAGGACAGGGGGTATTGAGCAGTTCTTC
.	few	TRBJ2-5	TRBV10-3	CAIRSVGSGETQYF	TGTGCCATCCGCTCCGTTGGGTCAGGAGAGACCCAGTACTTC
TRBD2	.	TRBJ2-3	TRBV20-1	CSARDGRGARTDTQYF	TGCAGTGCTAGAGATGGGCGGGGGGCACGCACAGATACGCAGTATTTT
TRBD1	many	TRBJ1-2	TRBV7-9	CASSINRGQENNYGYTF	TGTGCCAGCAGCATAAATCGCGGACAGGAAAATAACTATGGCTACACCTTC
TRBD1	few	TRBJ1-1	TRBV10-3	CAIRRDRVQPRGPTNTEAFF	TGTGCCATCAGACGGGACAGGGTACAGCCAAGGGGTCCAACGAACACTGAAGCTTTCTTT
.	few	TRBJ1-1	TRBV7-6	CASSPTFGTEAFF	TGTGCCAGCAGCCCGACCTTCGGCACTGAAGCTTTCTTT
.	.	TRBJ1-4	TRBV13	CASSFSTGTNEKLFF	TGTGCCAGCAGCTTTTCGACAGGCACTAATGAAAAACTGTTTTTT
TRBD1	.	TRBJ1-5	TRBV7-6	CASSFGGQGVQSQHF	TGTGCCAGCAGCTTTGGGGGACAGGGGGTTCAAAGCCAGCATTTT
TRBD2	.	TRBJ2-3	TRBV5-5	CASSLAPLAGGKGDTQYF	TGTGCCAGCAGCTTGGCCCCACTAGCGGGGGGAAAGGGAGATACGCAGTATTTT
.	few	TRBJ2-1	TRBV12-5	CASVPVLYNEQFF	TGTGCTAGTGTACCGGTTCTCTACAATGAGCAGTTCTTC